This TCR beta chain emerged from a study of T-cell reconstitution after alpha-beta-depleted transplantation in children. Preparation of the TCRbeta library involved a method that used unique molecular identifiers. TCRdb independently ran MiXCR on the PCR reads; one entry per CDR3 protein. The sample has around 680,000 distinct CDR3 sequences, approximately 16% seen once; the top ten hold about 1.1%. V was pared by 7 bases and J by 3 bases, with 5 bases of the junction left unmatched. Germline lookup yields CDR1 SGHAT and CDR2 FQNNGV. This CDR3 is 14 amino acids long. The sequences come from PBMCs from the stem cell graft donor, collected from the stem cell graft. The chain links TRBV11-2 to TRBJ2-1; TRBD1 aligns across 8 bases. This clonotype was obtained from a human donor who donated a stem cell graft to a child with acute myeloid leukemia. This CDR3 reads CASIKGQDYNEQFF. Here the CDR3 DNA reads TGTGCCAGCATAAAGGGACAGGACTACAATGAGCAGTTCTTC.